Following are 8 T cell receptor beta chains from one sample sequenced in a study of CD8 T cells in ankylosing spondylitis. No cognate antigen is known for these TCRs. MiXCR, applied by TCRdb to the 5' RACE reads, yields one record per CDR3 protein. The profile shows under 950,000 distinct CDR3 sequences, under 20% of them singletons. Findings and caveats of the study: The study identified a TCR beta motif of under 10 highly homologous variants that appeared characteristic of ankylosing spondylitis blood.

The sequenced material came from blood, either unsorted or a sorted T cell fraction (not recorded which). These receptors all come from a male donor with ankylosing spondylitis.

This clonotype occurred a few times. CDR3 nucleotides: TGCGCCAGCAGCCAAGTCCAGATAGCCGCCGGGGAGCTGTTTTTT. This gives the protein CASSQVQIAAGELFF. The chain joins TRBV4-1 to TRBJ2-2; unclear D gene. V was pared by 1 base and J by 6 bases, with 12 bases between. This CDR3 is built from 15 residues. In germline, CDR1 is MGHRA, CDR2 YSYEKL.

The table lists this clonotype with a few counts. The V call is TRBV5-5, the J call TRBJ1-1; tentatively, D is TRBD1 (5 bases). The length of the CDR3 is 15 residues. The germline V gene encodes CDR1 SGHKS and CDR2 YYEKEE (reference sequence). V lost 5 bases to trimming and J lost 1 base, with 15 bases between them. The CDR3 loop is CASSLGLGGNTEAFF. In nucleotides, the CDR3 is TGTGCCAGCAGTTTAGGATTGGGGGGGAACACTGAAGCTTTCTTT.

The chain recombines TRBV12-3 or TRBV12-4 with TRBJ2-5; 8 bases agree with TRBD2. This CDR3 has 17 residues. V dropped 3 bases and J dropped 4; count of bases not matched to a gene: 13. CDR3 amino acids: CASSLGYAGLGGETQYF. The CDR3 coding sequence is TGTGCCAGCAGTTTGGGCTATGCGGGACTAGGGGGAGAGACCCAGTACTTC.

V is TRBV4-1 and J is TRBJ2-7; D not certain. This CDR3 has 13 amino acids. Trimming took off 6 bases at V and 2 bases at J, with 11 bases between the two ends. Germline-derived CDR1 and CDR2 are MGHRA and YSYEKL. The CDR3 DNA sequence: TGCGCCAGCAGACCTGACGGAACCTACGAGCAGTACTTC. Protein sequence: CASRPDGTYEQYF.

The chain links TRBV12-3 or TRBV12-4 to TRBJ2-7; D could derive from TRBD1 or TRBD2 (5 bases each). This CDR3 contains 15 residues. V was shortened by 3 bases and J by 5 bases, with 17 bases between the two germline ends. CDR3 DNA sequence: TGTGCCAGCAGTTTTATGGTAGGGGACGGCAACGAGCAGTACTTC. As protein: CASSFMVGDGNEQYF.

V and J are TRBV6-6 and TRBJ2-5; D is uncertain. This CDR3 comprises 12 residues. The V gene's germline CDR1 is MNHNY and CDR2 SVGAGI (reference sequence). With 6 bases removed from V and 2 bases from J, the gap between germline ends came to 7 bases. The CDR3: CASRADQETQYF. CDR3 DNA: TGTGCCAGCAGGGCGGATCAAGAGACCCAGTACTTC.

This clonotype was counted many times. The rearrangement uses TRBV7-6 and TRBJ1-4, with TRBD1 identical over 9 bases. This CDR3 is built from 14 residues. The germline gives CDR1 SGHVS, CDR2 FNYEAQ. V shed 5 bases and J 7 bases; nucleotides not matched to a gene: 5. In DNA, the CDR3 is TGTGCCAGCAGCACCGGGACAGGGCTTGAAAAACTGTTTTTT. Residues: CASSTGTGLEKLFF.

V is TRBV13 and J is TRBJ2-1, with D maybe TRBD2 (6 bases). V was pared by 5 bases and J by 10 bases, with 15 bases between. The germline CDR1 and CDR2 sequences are PRHDT and FYEKMQ (reference sequence). CDR3 length: 13 amino acids. CDR3: CASSTEAGGEQFF. CDR3 in DNA: TGTGCCAGCAGCACAGAGGCAGGAGGGGAGCAGTTCTTC.